One and the same sample provided the 27 T cell receptor beta chains below, sequenced in a study of T cell changes during pregnancy in multiple sclerosis. Method: immunoSEQ multiplex PCR; TCRdb's copy keeps in-frame clones and lacks some. The sample gives tens of thousands of clones, over 75% of which show up once; 1.2% is in the top ten. The sample here was CD4+ T cells from peripheral blood mononuclear cells, taken in the second trimester of pregnancy. All receptors derive from a female donor with multiple sclerosis, enrolled in a pregnancy study.

This chain connects TRBV16 to TRBJ1-1; perhaps TRBD1 as D (6 bases). Per germline, CDR1 KGHSY and CDR2 FQNENV. The CDR3 spans 15 residues. Trimming took off 4 bases at V and 0 bases at J, with 12 bases between the two ends. CDR3 sequence reads: CASSPTQGLNTEAFF. The DNA of the CDR3 is TGTGCCAGCAGCCCGACCCAGGGGTTGAACACTGAAGCTTTCTTT.

The rearrangement joins TRBV5-1 to TRBJ2-5; a weak D match, TRBD2 (5 bases). CDR1 SGHRS and CDR2 YFSETQ come from the germline V gene. The V end was cut by 2 bases, the J end by 2 bases, with 10 bases between. This CDR3 is 14 amino acids long. The CDR3: CASSLEGRQETQYF. Written as DNA, the CDR3 is TGCGCCAGCAGCTTAGAGGGCCGACAAGAGACCCAGTACTTC.

The chain employs TRBV7-9 and TRBJ2-1, with D hard to call. Germline assignment: CDR1 SEHNR and CDR2 FQNEAQ (reference sequence). CDR3 size: 14 residues. V lost 5 bases to trimming and J lost 3 bases, with 11 bases between them. Written as DNA, the CDR3 is TGTGCCAGCAGCGCCGACTCCTTCTACAATGAGCAGTTCTTC. Protein sequence: CASSADSFYNEQFF.

This chain joins TRBV11-2 and TRBJ2-6; 8 nucleotides agree with TRBD1. Trimming removed 5 bases from V and 0 bases from J; junction bases left unmatched: 9. There are 18 residues in the CDR3. Germline-derived CDR1 and CDR2 are SGHAT and FQNNGV. CDR3 residues: CASSLLTGGYSGANVLTF. The CDR3 coding sequence is TGTGCCAGCAGCCTACTCACAGGGGGGTACTCTGGGGCCAACGTCCTGACTTTC.

Written as DNA, the CDR3 is TGTGCCAGTAGTTTTAGCGGGAACACCGGGGAGCTGTTTTTT. Its protein product is CASSFSGNTGELFF. The chain links TRBV19 to TRBJ2-2, with D possibly matching TRBD2 (6 bases). The CDR3 spans 14 residues. CDR1 is LNHDA, CDR2 SQIVND, per germline (reference sequence). The V gene lost 5 bases and the J gene lost 1 base, with 8 bases spanning the gap.

This chain uses TRBV5-1 with TRBJ2-3; the D gene is possibly TRBD2 (6 bases). V was trimmed by 4 bases and J by 3 bases, leaving 15 bases between them. CDR3 size: 15 residues. Germline V lookup: CDR1 SGHRS, CDR2 YFSETQ. CDR3 DNA sequence: TGCGCCAGCAGCCCGTGGGGCGGGATGACAGATACGCAGTATTTT. Translation: CASSPWGGMTDTQYF.

This chain connects TRBV5-1 to TRBJ2-1, with D hard to call. The germline CDR1 and CDR2 sequences are SGHRS and YFSETQ. CDR3 size: 15 residues. The V and J ends lost 0 bases and 5 bases respectively, with 12 bases between them. The CDR3 DNA reads TGCGCCAGCAGCTTGGACCTAGTTAGGAACAATGAGCAGTTCTTC. Translated: CASSLDLVRNNEQFF.

CDR3 sequence reads: CASSETSTGELFF. The CDR3 DNA is TGTGCCAGCAGTGAGACTAGCACCGGGGAGCTGTTTTTT. J is TRBJ2-2 and V is TRBV6-4, with D possibly matching TRBD2 (6 bases). This CDR3 has 13 residues. Deletions cut 3 bases from V and 4 bases from J, with 6 bases between. Germline V gene data show CDR1 as MRHNA and CDR2 as SNTAGT.

This clone is a singleton in its sample. The chain is built from TRBV10-2 and TRBJ2-2; 9 nucleotides line up with TRBD2. Trimming at V came to 6 bases and at J to 4 bases, leaving 6 bases not matched to a gene. Per germline, CDR1 WSHSY and CDR2 SAAADI. The CDR3 runs 15 residues. As DNA, the CDR3 is TGCGCCAGCAGAATAGGACTAGCGATCACCGGGGAGCTGTTTTTT. As protein: CASRIGLAITGELFF.

The genes are TRBV4-2 and TRBJ2-7; 7 bases align to TRBD1. V lost 1 base to trimming and J lost 3 bases; unmatched junction nucleotides: 6. CDR3 length: 15 residues. Germline assignment: CDR1 LGHNA and CDR2 YNFKEQ. The CDR3 is CASSQGQGSNYEQYF. In DNA, the CDR3 is TGTGCCAGCAGCCAAGGACAGGGCTCCAACTACGAGCAGTACTTC.

The CDR3 DNA reads as TGCGCCAGCAGCTTGGTTGATCGTTCTATAGCGGGAGAATTGGGCGAGCAGTACTTC. This translates into CASSLVDRSIAGELGEQYF. The chain combines TRBV5-1 with TRBJ2-7, with 9 bases matching TRBD2. This CDR3 has 19 amino acids. Germline loops: CDR1 SGHRS, CDR2 YFSETQ. Trimming at V came to 0 bases and at J to 6 bases, leaving 19 bases not matched to a gene.

This clone has a single count. The chain uses TRBV7-3 and TRBJ2-1; D not certain. The CDR3 consists of 15 residues. V was cut by 6 bases and J by 0 bases, with 12 bases left in between. Germline CDR1 reads SGHTA; CDR2 reads FQGTGA. CDR3 coding DNA: TGTGCCAGCAGTCTAGACGGTAGCTCCTACAATGAGCAGTTCTTC. Its protein is CASSLDGSSYNEQFF.

The chain uses TRBV2 and TRBJ1-2; the D is unclear. This CDR3 has 15 residues. The germline V gene encodes CDR1 SNHLY and CDR2 FYNNEI. Trimming removed 7 bases from V and 4 bases from J, with 19 bases in between. CDR3 sequence reads: CASNSEESLGYGYTF. Written as DNA, the CDR3 is TGTGCCAGCAATAGTGAGGAATCACTAGGCTATGGCTACACCTTC.

The rearrangement uses TRBV28 and TRBJ2-5; 14 nucleotides align to TRBD2. This CDR3 spans 17 amino acids. Trimming removed 2 bases from V and 6 bases from J; junction bases left unmatched: 8. Germline V gives CDR1 MDHEN, CDR2 SYDVKM. The CDR3 nucleotides read TGTGCCAGCAGTTTACCCGGGACTAGCGGGAGAGGCAAGACCCAGTACTTC. Protein sequence: CASSLPGTSGRGKTQYF.

This sequence joins TRBV19 and TRBJ1-5, with unresolved D. Germline-derived CDR1 and CDR2 are LNHDA and SQIVND (reference sequence). This CDR3 has 12 amino acids. V shed 7 bases and J shed 7 bases, with 11 bases lying between them. The CDR3 reads CASNLLRQPQHF. The CDR3 coding sequence is TGTGCCAGTAATCTTCTCCGGCAGCCCCAGCATTTT.

The gene calls are TRBV28 and TRBJ1-2, with 8 bases lining up with TRBD1. This CDR3 spans 13 amino acids. The V gene end was trimmed by 5 bases and the J gene end by 5 bases; junction bases not matched to a gene: 4. Germline CDR1 and CDR2: MDHEN and SYDVKM. The CDR3 spells CASSPGQGYGYTF. In nucleotides, the CDR3 is TGTGCCAGCAGTCCCGGACAGGGTTATGGCTACACCTTC.

The genes are TRBV10-3 and TRBJ2-1, with TRBD2 identical over 15 bases. V gave up 5 bases and J gave up 7 bases; unmatched junction bases: 9. The V gene's germline CDR1 is ENHRY and CDR2 SYGVKD. The CDR3 consists of 17 residues. CDR3 region: CAISRTSGRASVNEQFF. For the CDR3, the DNA is TGTGCCATCAGTCGGACTAGCGGGAGGGCCAGTGTGAATGAGCAGTTCTTC.

This clone has only one observation. The CDR3 protein is CARSTGDGYTF. In nucleotides, the CDR3 is TGTGCCAGGTCCACAGGGGATGGCTACACCTTC. J is TRBJ1-2 and V is TRBV2; 7 bases are shared with TRBD1. The CDR3 runs to 11 residues. Germline loops: CDR1 SNHLY, CDR2 FYNNEI. After removal of 9 bases from V and 6 bases from J, the junction contained 4 bases not matched to a gene.

The chain carries TRBV28 and TRBJ2-3, with TRBD2 matching 8 bases. V shed 6 bases and J 4 bases; nucleotides not matched to a gene: 3. The CDR3 covers 13 residues. Germline loops: CDR1 MDHEN, CDR2 SYDVKM. The CDR3 DNA is TGTGCCAGCAGACTAGCGGCGCCAGATACGCAGTATTTT. Protein sequence: CASRLAAPDTQYF.

The chain links TRBV19 to TRBJ2-5; D is perhaps TRBD2 (5 bases). The CDR3 has 13 residues. The V end lost 3 bases, the J end lost 3 bases, and 8 bases lay between the germline ends. The germline V gene has CDR1 LNHDA and CDR2 SQIVND (reference sequence). CDR3 bases: TGTGCCAGTAGTATGAATAGCGAAGAGACCCAGTACTTC. Encoded protein: CASSMNSEETQYF. The variable domain in full, completed from reference TRBV19 and TRBJ2-5, reads DGGITQSPKYLFRKEGQNVTLSCEQNLNHDAMYWYRQDPGQGLRLIYYSQIVNDFQKGDIAEGYSVSREKKESFPLTVTSAQKNPTAFYLCASSMNSEETQYFGPGTRLLVL.

The chain links TRBV19 to TRBJ2-1; 8 positions agree with TRBD2. Trimming cost V 4 bases and J 2 bases; bases outside gene matches: 4. Germline lookup yields CDR1 LNHDA and CDR2 SQIVND (reference sequence). This CDR3 contains 15 residues. The CDR3 reads CASSSKLAAYNEQFF. As DNA, the CDR3 is TGTGCCAGTAGTAGTAAACTAGCGGCCTACAATGAGCAGTTCTTC. The complete variable domain, with remaining parts taken from reference TRBV19 and TRBJ2-1, reads DGGITQSPKYLFRKEGQNVTLSCEQNLNHDAMYWYRQDPGQGLRLIYYSQIVNDFQKGDIAEGYSVSREKKESFPLTVTSAQKNPTAFYLCASSSKLAAYNEQFFGPGTRLTVL.

Only a few counts were recorded for this clone. CDR3 DNA sequence: TGTGCCAGCAGGGGAGCGGGTTGGGGCTACACCTTC. The encoded protein is CASRGAGWGYTF. This chain connects TRBV6-6 to TRBJ1-2; D remains ambiguous. Germline V gene data show CDR1 as MNHNY and CDR2 as SVGAGI (reference sequence). Trimming pared 6 bases from V and 8 bases from J, leaving 13 bases between. The CDR3 contains 12 residues.

This chain connects TRBV7-3 to TRBJ2-2; D unclear. From germline, CDR1 is SGHTA and CDR2 FQGTGA. This CDR3 has 16 amino acids. The V end lost 0 bases, the J end lost 0 bases, and 8 bases lay between the germline ends. CDR3 nucleotides: TGTGCCAGCAGCTTAACAGGCGGAGCGAACACCGGGGAGCTGTTTTTT. The encoded protein is CASSLTGGANTGELFF.

The J gene is TRBJ1-1, the V gene TRBV7-9, with a tentative D call TRBD1 (6 bases). Germline CDR1 reads SEHNR; CDR2 reads FQNEAQ (reference sequence). V shed 5 bases and J shed 2 bases, with 12 bases lying between them. The CDR3 covers 14 residues. For the CDR3, the DNA is TGTGCCAGCAGCCCCCCAGGGGCTAACACTGAAGCTTTCTTT. Amino acids: CASSPPGANTEAFF.

V and J are TRBV6-1 and TRBJ2-7, with 12 nucleotides matching TRBD2. V lost 6 bases, J lost 5 bases, and 2 bases stayed unmatched. This CDR3 is 13 amino acids long. Germline lookup yields CDR1 MNHNS and CDR2 SASEGT. CDR3 sequence reads: CASRLAGGDEQYF. The CDR3 region has the DNA TGTGCCAGCAGGCTAGCGGGGGGGGACGAGCAGTACTTC.

The rearrangement links TRBV19 to TRBJ1-1; TRBD1 matches at 11 bases. Trimming at V came to 5 bases and at J to 2 bases, leaving 7 bases not matched to a gene. This CDR3 spans 16 amino acids. Germline V gene lookup returns CDR1 LNHDA and CDR2 SQIVND (reference sequence). The CDR3 is CASSPRRTGGNTEAFF. As DNA, the CDR3 is TGTGCCAGTAGTCCCAGGCGGACAGGGGGCAACACTGAAGCTTTCTTT.

The J gene is TRBJ2-1, the V gene TRBV11-2; unclear D gene. Trimming removed 5 bases from V and 6 bases from J, with 11 bases in between. CDR3 length equals 13 residues. In germline, CDR1 is SGHAT, CDR2 FQNNGV. Written as DNA, the CDR3 is TGTGCCAGCAGCCATCCCCCTACCAATGAGCAGTTCTTC. As protein: CASSHPPTNEQFF.